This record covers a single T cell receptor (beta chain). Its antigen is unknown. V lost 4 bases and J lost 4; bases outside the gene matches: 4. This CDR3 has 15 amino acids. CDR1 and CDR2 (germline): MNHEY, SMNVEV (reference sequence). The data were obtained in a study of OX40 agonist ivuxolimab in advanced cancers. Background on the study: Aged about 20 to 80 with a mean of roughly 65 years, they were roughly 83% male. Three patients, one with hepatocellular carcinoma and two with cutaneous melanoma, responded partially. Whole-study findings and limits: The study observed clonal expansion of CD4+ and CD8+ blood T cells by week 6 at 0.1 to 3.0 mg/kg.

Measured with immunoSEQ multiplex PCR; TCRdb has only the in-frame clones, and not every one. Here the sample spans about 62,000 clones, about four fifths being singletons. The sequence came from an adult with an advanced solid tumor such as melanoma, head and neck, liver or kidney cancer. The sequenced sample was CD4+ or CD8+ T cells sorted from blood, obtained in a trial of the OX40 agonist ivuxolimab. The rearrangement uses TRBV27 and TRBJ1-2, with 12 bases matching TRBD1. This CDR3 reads CASSSGQGAGYGYTF. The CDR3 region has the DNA TGTGCCAGCAGTTCGGGACAGGGGGCAGGCTATGGCTACACCTTC.